This entry concerns a single T cell receptor beta chain. This specimen belongs to a study of T cell changes during pregnancy in multiple sclerosis. The CDR3 has 17 residues. Germline V lookup: CDR1 SGHRS, CDR2 YFSETQ. V lost 4 bases to trimming and J lost 1 base; unmatched junction nucleotides: 5. TCRdb keeps only in-frame clones here, not all; method: immunoSEQ multiplex PCR. The profile shows roughly 34,000 clones, 90% of them singletons. This TCR was recovered from a female donor in good health, enrolled as a control in a pregnancy study. The chain couples TRBV5-1 to TRBJ2-2; the match to TRBD1 covers 12 bases. This sample comprised CD4+ T cells from peripheral blood mononuclear cells, obtained in the second trimester of pregnancy. CDR3 loop: CASSRDRGRGNTGELFF. The DNA for the CDR3 is TGCGCCAGCAGCCGGGACAGGGGGCGCGGGAACACCGGGGAGCTGTTTTTT.